The present entry profiles one T cell receptor beta chain with its context. Its cognate antigen is unknown. The CDR3 has 18 amino acids. The V end was cut by 0 bases, the J end by 1 base, with 16 bases between. Looked up from germline, CDR1 is LNHNV and CDR2 is YYDKDF (reference sequence). Libraries were prepared by immunoSEQ multiplex PCR; TCRdb keeps only in-frame clonotypes and omits some of them. Among some 110,000 clones listed, approximately 90% were seen once. This sample was taken from a study of cytomegalovirus exposure and HLA in healthy donors. Study findings and constraints: The authors confirmed in vitro that three CMV-associated chains were specific for CMV antigens. Cytomegalovirus association was listed for around 170 TCR beta chains. The classifier reportedly diagnosed cytomegalovirus status with high specificity and sensitivity.

Separate from the roughly 700-subject first cohort was the 120-subject validation cohort, to which the donors belonged. This rearrangement joins TRBV15 to TRBJ1-5; TRBD1 is a possible D gene (5 bases). The receptor's source is a man in his late teens or twenties in good health and CMV-seropositive. The sequenced sample was PBMCs. The CDR3 region is CATSRDLISRVSNQPQHF. CDR3 nucleotide sequence: TGTGCCACCAGCAGAGATCTTATAAGCAGGGTCAGCAATCAGCCCCAGCATTTT.